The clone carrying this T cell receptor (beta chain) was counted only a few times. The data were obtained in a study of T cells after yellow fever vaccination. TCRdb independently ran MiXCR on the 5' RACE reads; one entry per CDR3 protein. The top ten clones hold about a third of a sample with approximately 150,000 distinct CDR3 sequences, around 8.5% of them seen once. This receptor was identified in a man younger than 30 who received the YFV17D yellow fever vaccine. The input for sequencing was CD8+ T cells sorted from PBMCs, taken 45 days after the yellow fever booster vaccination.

Here the CDR3 DNA reads TGTGCCAGCAGTGGGGGACACCCGAACACTGAAGCTTTCTTT. Its translation: CASSGGHPNTEAFF. The rearrangement joins TRBV27 to TRBJ1-1; a weak D match, TRBD1 (6 bases). The CDR3 has 14 residues. Trimming took 5 bases from V and 1 from J, leaving 11 bases between them. CDR1 and CDR2 (germline): MNHEY, SMNVEV (reference sequence).